This T cell receptor (beta chain) appears in the sequencing data of a study of a mutant IDH1 vaccine in newly diagnosed glioma. Whole-study context: There were approximately 60% males and around 38% females among treated patients, whose mean age was approximately 44 years.

Data came from immunoSEQ multiplex PCR; TCRdb stores just in-frame clones and leaves some out. The repertoire has about 47,000 clones, 88% of them found once; the top ten carry approximately 5.1%. Time point of the sample: week 35, safety follow-up. It was 300 ug of mutant IDH1 20-mer peptide that made up each vaccine dose, given with topical imiquimod. Concerning this clone itself: As yet, its antigen is unknown.

The sequences come from PBMCs, collected from a glioma patient whose treatment included an IDH1 peptide vaccine. The source is a middle-aged woman with glioma.

CDR3 loop: CASSSQGLAGNYEQYF. CDR3 nucleotides: TGTGCCAGCAGCTCCCAGGGACTAGCGGGGAACTACGAGCAGTACTTC. V is TRBV7-8 and J is TRBJ2-7, with TRBD2 identical over 13 bases. The CDR3 runs to 16 residues. The V segment lost 4 bases and the J segment 3 bases; nucleotides outside the gene matches: 6. The germline gives CDR1 SGHVS, CDR2 FQNEAQ.